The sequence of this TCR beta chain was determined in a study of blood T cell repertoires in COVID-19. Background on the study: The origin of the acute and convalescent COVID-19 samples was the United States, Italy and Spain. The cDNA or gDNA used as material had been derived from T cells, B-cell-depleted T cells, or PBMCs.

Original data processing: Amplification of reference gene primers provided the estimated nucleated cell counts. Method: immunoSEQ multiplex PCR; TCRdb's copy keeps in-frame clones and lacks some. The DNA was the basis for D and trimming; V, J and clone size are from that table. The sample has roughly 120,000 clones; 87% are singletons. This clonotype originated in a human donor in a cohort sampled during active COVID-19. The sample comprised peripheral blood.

CDR3 in amino acids: CASSQSGGSSYNSPLHF. The CDR3 DNA is TGTGCCAGCAGCCAAAGTGGGGGGAGCTCCTATAATTCACCCCTCCACTTT. The chain has TRBV14 and TRBJ1-6, with D possibly being TRBD1 (5 bases). CDR3 length: 17 amino acids. V shed 2 bases and J shed 0 bases, with 11 bases lying between them. Germline V CDR1 and CDR2: SGHDN, FVKESK.